This TCR beta chain originates from a study of T cells after yellow fever vaccination. TCRdb fed the 5' RACE reads into MiXCR, producing one record per CDR3 protein. The sample carries fewer than 400,000 distinct CDR3 sequences, approximately 11% recorded once. This clonotype has only a few counts. This sequence originates from a man aged 18 to 29 who received the YFV17D yellow fever vaccine. This material consisted of CD4+ T cells sorted from PBMCs, taken 45 days after the yellow fever booster vaccination.

CDR3 protein: CASSETRASNQPQHF. Here the CDR3 DNA reads TGTGCCAGCAGTGAAACCCGAGCGAGCAATCAGCCCCAGCATTTT. This chain uses TRBV6-1 with TRBJ1-5; D remains ambiguous. This CDR3 is 15 amino acids long. V lost 2 bases and J 1 base, leaving 9 bases between the germline ends. Germline V gene lookup returns CDR1 MNHNS and CDR2 SASEGT.